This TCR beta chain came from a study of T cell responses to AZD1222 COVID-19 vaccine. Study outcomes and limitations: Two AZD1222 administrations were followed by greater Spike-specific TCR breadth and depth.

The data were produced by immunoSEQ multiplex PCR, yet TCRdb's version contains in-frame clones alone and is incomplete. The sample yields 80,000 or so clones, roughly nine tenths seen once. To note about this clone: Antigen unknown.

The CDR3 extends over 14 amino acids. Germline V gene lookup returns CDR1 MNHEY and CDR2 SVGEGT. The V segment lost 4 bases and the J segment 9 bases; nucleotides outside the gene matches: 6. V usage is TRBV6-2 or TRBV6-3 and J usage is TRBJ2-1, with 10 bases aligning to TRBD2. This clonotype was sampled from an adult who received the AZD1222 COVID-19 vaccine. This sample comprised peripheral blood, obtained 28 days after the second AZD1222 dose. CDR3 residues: CASSLLAGRGEQFF. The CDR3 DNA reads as TGTGCCAGCAGTTTACTAGCGGGAAGGGGTGAGCAGTTCTTC.